A single sample is the source of the 28 T cell receptor beta chains below, sequenced in a study of T-cell reconstitution after alpha-beta-depleted transplantation in children. Unique molecular identifiers were incorporated during preparation of the TCRbeta library. MiXCR, applied by TCRdb to the PCR reads, yields one record per CDR3 protein. The sample contains some 310,000 distinct CDR3 sequences, around 25% of which appear only once. This material consisted of PBMCs, mostly from graft donor cells, taken 180 days after TCRalphabeta/CD19-depleted stem cell transplant. Receptor source: a male patient younger than 18 who had a stem cell transplant for acute lymphoblastic leukemia, so the T cells may come from the graft donor.

The table lists this clonotype with a few counts. Mismatch with germline at one junction end may stem from a read error. The chain employs TRBV6-1 and TRBJ1-2; 7 bases match TRBD1. The CDR3 is 13 residues long. CDR1 is MNHNS and CDR2 is SASEGT in the germline V gene. This chain's CDR3 is CASSEAYRGPTDF. For the CDR3, the DNA is TGTGCCAGCAGTGAAGCGTACAGGGGCCCAACTGACTTC.

This clonotype was observed at least ten times. The germline gene is not matched at one end of the junction; a read error may be the cause. The V call is TRBV5-1, the J call TRBJ2-3; no firm D call. This CDR3 is built from 12 residues. CDR1 is SGHRS, CDR2 YFSETQ, per germline. CDR3 residues: CASSLDADTQYF. In DNA form, the CDR3 reads TGTGCCAGCAGCTTAGATGCAGATACGCAGTATTTT.

J is TRBJ2-4 and V is TRBV15; 12 bases align to TRBD2. The V gene end was trimmed by 5 bases and the J gene end by 1 base; junction bases not matched to a gene: 15. This CDR3 contains 20 residues. The V gene's germline CDR1 is LNHNV and CDR2 YYDKDF (reference sequence). In nucleotides, the CDR3 is TGTGCCACCAGCCTGAGACTAGCGGGAGACGGCCCAGGGGCCAAAAACATTCAGTACTTC. It is translated as CATSLRLAGDGPGAKNIQYF. The entire variable domain, with the rest obtained from reference TRBV15 and TRBJ2-4, is as follows: DAMVIQNPRYQVTQFGKPVTLSCSQTLNHNVMYWYQQKSSQAPKLLFHYYDKDFNNEADTPDNFQSRRPNTSFCFLDIRSPGLGDTAMYLCATSLRLAGDGPGAKNIQYFGAGTRLSVL.

A note on this clonotype: This sequence may be a read error, since a much larger clone differs from it by one base. This chain uses TRBV5-1 with TRBJ1-2, with unresolved D. The CDR3 sequence is 11 residues long. Germline V CDR1 and CDR2: SGHRS, YFSETQ. CDR3 DNA sequence: TGCGCCAGCAGCTTAGACTATGGCGACACCTTC. This sequence encodes CASSLDYGDTF.

As for this clonotype: Relative to the germline gene, one junction end is altered; a read error may explain this. This chain joins TRBV6-5 and TRBJ2-1, with 11 bases fitting TRBD2. Germline-derived CDR1 and CDR2 are MNHEY and SVGAGI. The CDR3 consists of 15 residues. The CDR3 loop reads CASSYSGRAYNEQFF. The CDR3 DNA is TGTGCCAGCAGTTATAGCGGGAGGGCCTACAACGAGCAGTTCTTC.

The chain recombines TRBV6-6 with TRBJ2-7, with 11 positions matching TRBD1. The CDR3 is 12 amino acids. In germline, CDR1 is MNHNY, CDR2 SVGAGI (reference sequence). The CDR3 reads CPTAGQGDEQYF. The CDR3 nucleotides are TGTCCCACCGCGGGACAGGGGGACGAGCAGTACTTC.

The V call is TRBV7-3, the J call TRBJ2-4; a weak D match, TRBD2 (6 bases). Trimming removed 3 bases from V and 7 bases from J, with 25 bases in between. Germline CDR1 SGHTA, CDR2 FQGTGA. The CDR3 covers 18 residues. CDR3 sequence: CASSFARRLGGVENIQYF. CDR3 nucleotides: TGTGCCAGCAGCTTCGCTCGTCGCTTAGGCGGGGTTGAGAACATTCAGTACTTC.

This clonotype came up a few times. The chain links TRBV27 to TRBJ2-5, with D possibly matching TRBD1 (6 bases). V was shortened by 8 bases and J by 5 bases, with 21 bases between the two germline ends. The CDR3 is 15 amino acids. Germline V gene data show CDR1 as MNHEY and CDR2 as SMNVEV (reference sequence). The DNA of the CDR3 is TGTGCCAGCGCTGCCTACACGACAGGATGGGAGACCCAGTACTTC. Protein product: CASAAYTTGWETQYF.

The CDR3 DNA reads TGTGCCAGCAGTTTACCCGGCGGGACATACTATGGCTACACCTTC. Translation: CASSLPGGTYYGYTF. This chain joins TRBV28 and TRBJ1-2, with D possibly matching TRBD1 (6 bases). The CDR3 length is 15 residues. V gave up 2 bases and J gave up 3 bases, with 13 bases separating them. Germline loops: CDR1 MDHEN, CDR2 SYDVKM.

The rearrangement joins TRBV12-3 or TRBV12-4 to TRBJ2-7; no clear D. The CDR3 extends over 13 amino acids. V lost 2 bases and J lost 5, with 10 bases in between. This CDR3 reads CASSLRLADEQYF. Written as DNA, the CDR3 is TGTGCCAGCAGTTTAAGACTCGCCGACGAGCAGTACTTC.

The chain uses TRBV20-1 and TRBJ2-3; TRBD2 is a possible D gene (6 bases). V gave up 1 base and J gave up 2 bases, with 19 bases separating them. Germline V gives CDR1 DFQATT, CDR2 SNEGSKA (reference sequence). This CDR3 contains 17 residues. DNA of the CDR3: TGCAGTGCTAGAGGTCCCTTCGCGGGATCGCTCACAGATACGCAGTATTTT. Protein: CSARGPFAGSLTDTQYF.

The chain is built from TRBV5-1 and TRBJ2-4; 8 nucleotides match TRBD1. J was trimmed by 1 base and V by 3 bases; bases with no gene match: 15. There are 19 residues in the CDR3. Germline V gene data show CDR1 as SGHRS and CDR2 as YFSETQ. CDR3 coding DNA: TGCGCCAGCAGCTCCGGGACAGGACCCTTCAGGGGGGCCAAAAACATTCAGTACTTC. Amino acid sequence: CASSSGTGPFRGAKNIQYF.

This clonotype was observed a handful of times. V gene TRBV6-5 combines with J gene TRBJ2-1; TRBD2 aligns across 8 bases. The V gene's germline CDR1 is MNHEY and CDR2 SVGAGI. V lost 3 bases to trimming and J lost 0 bases; unmatched junction nucleotides: 7. The CDR3 runs 17 residues. CDR3 region: CASSYLGLGSSYNEQFF. CDR3 nucleotide sequence: TGTGCCAGCAGTTATTTGGGACTAGGGAGCTCCTACAATGAGCAGTTCTTC.

This clonotype came up many times. V gene TRBV18 combines with J gene TRBJ1-1; no definite D call. This CDR3 is built from 12 residues. V was cut by 2 bases and J by 2 bases, with 3 bases left in between. Looked up from germline, CDR1 is KGHSH and CDR2 is LQKENI. CDR3 loop: CASSPGNTEAFF. CDR3 coding DNA: TGTGCCAGCTCACCAGGCAACACTGAAGCTTTCTTT.

The chain recombines TRBV5-1 with TRBJ2-1; 8 positions match TRBD2. Trimming cost V 0 bases and J 4 bases; bases outside gene matches: 6. The V gene's germline CDR1 is SGHRS and CDR2 YFSETQ. The CDR3 sequence is 16 residues long. The CDR3 region has the DNA TGCGCCAGCAGCTTGGGACTAGCGTTTTTGTACAATGAGCAGTTCTTC. This translates into CASSLGLAFLYNEQFF.

This clonotype was seen only a few times. The genes are TRBV7-8 and TRBJ2-7; D tentatively fits TRBD1 or TRBD2 (5 bases each). The germline gives CDR1 SGHVS, CDR2 FQNEAQ. The CDR3 totals 14 residues. Trimming took 6 bases from V and 1 from J, leaving 13 bases between them. The chain's CDR3 is CASRPGTFSYEQYF. The DNA of the CDR3 is TGTGCCAGCAGACCCGGGACGTTTTCCTACGAGCAGTACTTC.

This clonotype has a handful of counts. The chain employs TRBV5-6 and TRBJ2-7, with 9 bases that match TRBD2. This CDR3 spans 16 amino acids. Germline V gene lookup returns CDR1 SGHDT and CDR2 YYEEEE. The ends lost 4 bases at V and 3 bases at J; junction bases unmatched: 11. CDR3 sequence: CASSMPRGTSSYEQYF. CDR3 coding DNA: TGTGCCAGCAGCATGCCCCGGGGGACTAGCAGCTACGAGCAGTACTTC.

The V gene is TRBV6-5, the J gene TRBJ2-5, with D maybe TRBD2 (6 bases). The CDR3 is made up of 14 amino acids. V lost 0 bases and J 6 bases, leaving 11 bases between the germline ends. Germline loops: CDR1 MNHEY, CDR2 SVGAGI. The CDR3 DNA reads as TGTGCCAGCAGTTACTCCGGGGGAGTGCAGACCCAGTACTTC. It codes for CASSYSGGVQTQYF.

There are a few counts of this clonotype. The V and J genes are TRBV20-1 and TRBJ2-7, with 7 bases aligning to TRBD1. The CDR3 has 13 residues. Per germline, CDR1 DFQATT and CDR2 SNEGSKA (reference sequence). After removal of 3 bases from V and 2 bases from J, the junction contained 4 bases not matched to a gene. The CDR3 region is CSARGDRTYEQYF. The CDR3 DNA reads TGCAGTGCTAGGGGGGACAGAACCTACGAGCAGTACTTC.

The sample holds a few counts of this clonotype. CDR3 protein: CASSPGTGQYQPQHF. The CDR3 DNA reads TGCGCCAGCAGCCCCGGGACAGGCCAATATCAGCCCCAGCATTTT. This chain joins TRBV5-1 and TRBJ1-5, with 8 nucleotides matching TRBD1. The CDR3 has 15 amino acids. Germline CDR1 reads SGHRS; CDR2 reads YFSETQ. After removal of 4 bases from V and 5 bases from J, the junction contained 8 bases not matched to a gene.

This clonotype was observed a few times. V gene TRBV4-1 combines with J gene TRBJ1-1, with D unresolved. V was cut by 5 bases and J by 3 bases, with 10 bases left in between. CDR1 MGHRA and CDR2 YSYEKL come from the germline V gene. CDR3 length: 13 residues. The CDR3 bases are TGCGCCAGCAGCGGCCACAGTTACACTGAAGCTTTCTTT. It encodes CASSGHSYTEAFF.

J is TRBJ1-2 and V is TRBV5-8; D not resolved. The CDR3 spans 13 residues. V gave up 4 bases and J gave up 9 bases, with 16 bases separating them. Per the germline V gene, CDR1 is SGHTS and CDR2 is YDEGEE. The CDR3 bases are TGTGCCAGCAGCCCCGTCGGGCGGAGAAGCTACACCTTC. Amino acid sequence: CASSPVGRRSYTF.

The sample holds a few counts of this clonotype. The CDR3 loop reads CASSLLAGGREQYF. The CDR3 DNA sequence: TGCGCCAGCAGCTTACTAGCGGGAGGGCGCGAGCAGTACTTC. This chain links TRBV5-1 with TRBJ2-7; the match to TRBD2 covers 13 bases. CDR1 is SGHRS and CDR2 is YFSETQ in the germline V gene. The CDR3 is made up of 14 amino acids. The ends lost 2 bases at V and 6 bases at J; junction bases unmatched: 2.

This chain uses TRBV7-6 with TRBJ2-3, with a weak D call TRBD2 (5 bases). V was cut by 1 base and J by 5 bases, with 13 bases left in between. The CDR3 has 15 amino acids. The germline V gene has CDR1 SGHVS and CDR2 FNYEAQ. This chain's CDR3 is CASSLDGQRGDTQYF. The CDR3 nucleotides are TGTGCCAGCAGCTTAGATGGGCAACGGGGAGATACGCAGTATTTT. The variable domain in full, with the rest retrieved from reference TRBV7-6 and TRBJ2-3, is GAGVSQSPRYKVTKRGQDVALRCDPISGHVSLYWYRQALGQGPEFLTYFNYEAQQDKSGLPNDRFSAERPEGSISTLTIQRTEQRDSAMYRCASSLDGQRGDTQYFGPGTRLTVL.

This chain connects TRBV6-5 to TRBJ2-3, with 9 bases fitting TRBD1. CDR1 MNHEY and CDR2 SVGAGI come from the germline V gene. After removal of 10 bases from V and 6 bases from J, the junction contained 5 bases not matched to a gene. The CDR3 length is 12 residues. As DNA, the CDR3 is TGTGCCACGGGACAGGGAAGGGATACGCAGTATTTT. Its protein product is CATGQGRDTQYF.

This clonotype has a handful of counts. The chain combines TRBV5-1 with TRBJ1-3; D is uncertain. Germline V gives CDR1 SGHRS, CDR2 YFSETQ. Trimming shortened V by 0 bases and J by 2 bases, and 9 bases separated the two germline ends. This CDR3 has 15 residues. The CDR3: CASSLEPSAGNTIYF. The DNA of the CDR3 is TGCGCCAGCAGCTTGGAGCCTTCGGCTGGAAACACCATATATTTT.

The gene calls are TRBV29-1 and TRBJ1-1; possible D gene TRBD1, 6 bases. CDR1 and CDR2 from the germline V gene are SQVTM and ANQGSEA. The CDR3 is 14 amino acids. Trimming shortened V by 6 bases and J by 4 bases, and 18 bases separated the two germline ends. Here the CDR3 reads CSVKTLTGFTEAFF. CDR3 bases: TGCAGCGTCAAGACTTTAACAGGGTTCACTGAAGCTTTCTTT.

This clonotype showed up many times. The V and J genes are TRBV10-1 and TRBJ2-3, with a weak D call TRBD2 (5 bases). Trimming took off 2 bases at V and 2 bases at J, with 14 bases between the two ends. Germline-derived CDR1 and CDR2 are WNHNN and SYGVQD (reference sequence). The CDR3 length is 16 residues. The CDR3 DNA reads as TGCGCCAGCAGTGAGGGAAACGGAGGACCCACAGATACGCAGTATTTT. Protein product: CASSEGNGGPTDTQYF.